The following is a TCR beta chain sequence with its context. Germline V lookup: CDR1 MGHRA, CDR2 YSYEKL. The ends lost 1 base at V and 3 bases at J; junction bases unmatched: 7. CDR3 length: 16 amino acids. The data were taken from a study of cytomegalovirus exposure and HLA in healthy donors. Primers for the PCR totalled 60 Vbeta and 13 Jbeta. Clones were read by immunoSEQ multiplex PCR, and TCRdb kept only the in-frame ones, dropping some. In the table there are a few hundred thousand clones, 70% to 85% of which are singletons. The sequencing sample was made of PBMCs. This TCR was recovered from a woman aged 40 to 50 in good health and CMV-seronegative. The chain employs TRBV4-1 and TRBJ1-2; 8 bases are shared with TRBD1. CDR3 sequence reads: CASSQVDGRGHYGYTF. Written as DNA, the CDR3 is TGCGCCAGCAGCCAAGTTGATGGCAGGGGGCACTATGGCTACACCTTC.